One T cell receptor beta chain is described in this entry. The sample comes from a study of blood T cell repertoires in COVID-19. Some clones are missing from TCRdb's copy, which holds only in-frame ones; the method was immunoSEQ multiplex PCR. This sample yields under 350,000 clones, of which 85% to 90% are seen a single time; 4% to 5% belongs to the top ten. Participant age was about 18 to 89 years, and participants resided in fewer than 25 US areas. Researchers sorted participants into cohorts using their self-reported clinical history. The junction had 5 bases not matched to a gene; V was cut back by 11 bases and J by 8 bases. The CDR3 extends over 12 amino acids. CDR1 is KGHDR, CDR2 SFDVKD, per germline.

This chain joins TRBV24-1 and TRBJ1-4, with 9 bases lining up with TRBD1. The TCR comes from a man between 25 and 39 years old who had recovered from COVID-19. The sample taken for sequencing was PBMCs or T cells enriched from blood (not recorded which). This CDR3 reads CARPGQGEKLFF. CDR3 bases: TGTGCCAGACCAGGACAGGGGGAAAAACTGTTTTTT.